Presented here are 24 T cell receptor beta chains from one specimen sequenced in a study of metastatic and nonmetastatic thyroid tumors. All patients were treatment-naive before thyroid surgery. TCRdb re-called the PCR reads via MiXCR. The repertoire includes tens of thousands of clones, approximately 24% of them detected once, and about 14% sits in the top ten. Sequencing was done on a sample of tumor tissue. The receptors here all came from a female donor with papillary thyroid cancer or a benign thyroid nodule (not recorded which). Some clones in this sample may be carry-over from other donors' samples.

By share, this clone ranks as medium-sized (0.01 to 0.1%). The chain employs TRBV30 and TRBJ2-2; either TRBD1 or TRBD2 may supply D (5 bases each). CDR3 length: 15 amino acids. The V gene lost 4 bases and the J gene lost 0 bases, with 12 bases spanning the gap. Looked up from germline, CDR1 is GTSNPN and CDR2 is SVGIG (reference sequence). CDR3 in DNA: TGTGCCTGGATGGGGGATTCTGCGAACACCGGGGAGCTGTTTTTT. This gives the protein CAWMGDSANTGELFF.

Ten or more counts support this clone. V and J are TRBV5-1 and TRBJ1-2; unclear D gene. CDR1 and CDR2 from the germline V gene are SGHRS and YFSETQ. The CDR3 spans 12 residues. Trimming left V 0 bases short and J 2 bases short, with 2 bases between. The CDR3 DNA sequence: TGCGCCAGCAGCTTGGGGAACTATGGCTACACCTTC. Its translation is CASSLGNYGYTF.

This chain connects TRBV6-2 or TRBV6-3 to TRBJ2-7; possible D gene TRBD2, 6 bases. CDR3 length equals 11 residues. Germline V gives CDR1 MNHEY, CDR2 SVGEGT. V shed 6 bases and J shed 4 bases, with 7 bases lying between them. CDR3: CASSGGYEQYF. The CDR3 coding sequence is TGTGCCAGCAGCGGAGGGTACGAGCAGTACTTC.

This clone was observed a handful of times. A much larger clone sits a single nucleotide away, making a read error possible. This chain links TRBV7-3 with TRBJ2-5; D possibly corresponds to TRBD1 (6 bases). The J call is in doubt because the DNA end fits TRBJ2-1 better. CDR1 and CDR2 (germline): SGHTA, FQGTGA. The CDR3 has 12 residues. The CDR3 DNA sequence: TGTACCAGCATTCCCGAGGGGGTAAGGCAGTTCTTC. This translates into CTSIPEGVRQFF.

This clone occurred a few times. The chain is built from TRBV27 and TRBJ2-5; D is undetermined. From germline, CDR1 is MNHEY and CDR2 SMNVEV (reference sequence). This CDR3 has 15 residues. Trimming removed 1 base from V and 1 base from J, with 10 bases in between. This chain's CDR3 is CASSLFRVSQETQYF. CDR3 coding DNA: TGTGCCAGCAGTTTATTCCGGGTCTCCCAAGAGACCCAGTACTTC.

This clone has a count of ten or more. The V gene is TRBV29-1, the J gene TRBJ2-3; no clear D. This CDR3 region has 12 residues. Trimming shortened V by 0 bases and J by 0 bases, and 1 base separated the two germline ends. CDR1 SQVTM and CDR2 ANQGSEA come from the germline V gene. The CDR3 DNA sequence: TGCAGCGTTGAAGACAGCACAGATACGCAGTATTTT. Translation: CSVEDSTDTQYF.

The CDR3 is CASSLERSGELFF. In DNA form, the CDR3 reads TGCGCCAGCAGCTTGGAACGTTCCGGGGAGCTGTTTTTT. This chain joins TRBV5-1 and TRBJ2-2; no clear D gene. V gave up 0 bases and J gave up 6 bases, with 6 bases separating them. The germline V gene encodes CDR1 SGHRS and CDR2 YFSETQ. The CDR3 sequence is 13 residues long.

This clone was counted at least ten times. This sequence joins TRBV18 and TRBJ1-2; 7 nucleotides match TRBD1. Unmatched junction bases numbered 3, after V lost 3 bases and J lost 2 bases. The germline V gene encodes CDR1 KGHSH and CDR2 LQKENI. The length of the CDR3 is 14 residues. CDR3 sequence (DNA): TGTGCCAGCTCACCGTTGGACAGGAACTATGGCTACACCTTC. It translates to CASSPLDRNYGYTF.

This clone showed up just once. The rearrangement joins TRBV7-9 to TRBJ1-6; tentatively, D is TRBD1 (5 bases). Deletions cut 5 bases from V and 8 bases from J, with 10 bases between. CDR1 and CDR2 from the germline V gene are SEHNR and FQNEAQ (reference sequence). The CDR3 runs to 13 residues. The CDR3 spells CASSQLGDSPLHF. The CDR3 bases are TGTGCCAGCAGCCAACTGGGGGATTCACCCCTCCACTTT. Full variable domain (outside the CDR3, taken from reference TRBV7-9 and TRBJ1-6): DTGVSQNPRHKITKRGQNVTFRCDPISEHNRLYWYRQTLGQGPEFLTYFQNEAQLEKSRLLSDRFSAERPKGSFSTLEIQRTEQGDSAMYLCASSQLGDSPLHFGNGTRLTVT.

The CDR3 DNA reads as TGCAGTGTTGGGACAGGTATTACTCCGGAGCAGTACTTC. Encoded protein: CSVGTGITPEQYF. This chain links TRBV20-1 with TRBJ2-7; the match to TRBD1 covers 8 bases. CDR1 DFQATT and CDR2 SNEGSKA come from the germline V gene (reference sequence). Unmatched junction bases numbered 12, after V lost 7 bases and J lost 7 bases. There are 13 residues in the CDR3.

This clone rates as medium-sized. The chain combines TRBV20-1 with TRBJ2-3, with 8 bases aligning to TRBD2. In germline, CDR1 is DFQATT, CDR2 SNEGSKA (reference sequence). This CDR3 region has 13 residues. CDR3: CRASGGRADTQYF. CDR3 sequence (DNA): TGCAGGGCTTCGGGGGGGAGGGCAGATACGCAGTATTTT.

This clone ranks as medium-sized (0.01 to 0.1%). CDR3 protein: CASSSPPSWETQYF. The CDR3 DNA reads as TGTGCCAGTAGTTCCCCCCCCTCATGGGAGACCCAGTACTTC. The V and J genes are TRBV19 and TRBJ2-5; D gene uncertain. CDR1 and CDR2 (germline): LNHDA, SQIVND (reference sequence). The ends were cut back, 5 bases at V and 5 bases at J, with 15 bases in the middle. The CDR3 length is 14 residues.

This clone was observed once. The chain combines TRBV20-1 with TRBJ2-1; TRBD2 matches at 11 bases. CDR3 length equals 16 residues. Germline V CDR1 and CDR2: DFQATT, SNEGSKA (reference sequence). The V and J ends lost 1 base and 3 bases, in that order; junction bases with no gene match: 5. CDR3: CSARVLAGGHYNEQFF. The CDR3 nucleotides read TGCAGTGCTAGAGTCCTAGCGGGGGGACACTACAATGAGCAGTTCTTC.

This clone was seen only a few times. The V and J genes are TRBV6-5 and TRBJ1-6, with 7 bases matching TRBD1. Germline CDR1 and CDR2: MNHEY and SVGAGI. V was clipped by 4 bases and J by 8 bases; unmatched bases: 2. The CDR3 contains 13 residues. CDR3 nucleotides: TGTGCCAGCAGTTGGGACAGACATTCACCCCTCCACTTT. Protein: CASSWDRHSPLHF.

The gene calls are TRBV14 and TRBJ2-5; D is perhaps TRBD1 or TRBD2 (5 bases each). The V gene lost 3 bases and the J gene lost 4 bases, with 12 bases spanning the gap. The length of the CDR3 is 14 residues. Germline V gene sequence: CDR1 SGHDN, CDR2 FVKESK. The CDR3 region is CASSQYRDGETQYF. CDR3 nucleotide sequence: TGTGCCAGCAGCCAGTACCGGGACGGAGAGACCCAGTACTTC. The full variable domain, completed using reference TRBV14 and TRBJ2-5, is EAGVTQFPSHSVIEKGQTVTLRCDPISGHDNLYWYRRVMGKEIKFLLHFVKESKQDESGMPNNRFLAERTGGTYSTLKVQPAELEDSGVYFCASSQYRDGETQYFGPGTRLLVL.

This chain links TRBV27 with TRBJ1-1; the D gene is possibly TRBD1 (6 bases). Trimming pared 5 bases from V and 6 bases from J, leaving 16 bases between. CDR1 and CDR2 from the germline V gene are MNHEY and SMNVEV (reference sequence). The CDR3 sequence is 14 residues long. The CDR3 loop is CASSPPTGIPEAFF. In DNA form, the CDR3 reads TGTGCCAGCAGTCCCCCCACAGGGATTCCTGAAGCTTTCTTT.

This clone was picked up many times. J is TRBJ1-3 and V is TRBV5-1; 7 positions agree with TRBD1. V shed 5 bases and J 2 bases; nucleotides not matched to a gene: 4. The CDR3 sequence is 14 residues long. Germline V CDR1 and CDR2: SGHRS, YFSETQ. CDR3 in DNA: TGCGCCAGCAGTCGGGACAGCACTGGAAACACCATATATTTT. It encodes CASSRDSTGNTIYF.

This clone was seen many times. This chain connects TRBV12-3 or TRBV12-4 to TRBJ2-3; D call uncertain. The CDR3 is 14 amino acids. V was cut by 3 bases and J by 6 bases, with 13 bases left in between. CDR3 coding DNA: TGTGCCAGCAGTTTGGTGGATCCGGCGGATACGCAGTATTTT. Translating it yields CASSLVDPADTQYF.

The chain uses TRBV11-1 and TRBJ1-5; a possible D gene is TRBD1 (5 bases). Germline-derived CDR1 and CDR2 are SGHAT and FQDESV (reference sequence). The CDR3 extends over 17 amino acids. V dropped 1 base and J dropped 4 bases, with 17 bases sitting between them. The CDR3 protein is CASSLGRSGGGNQPQHF. The CDR3 nucleotides are TGTGCCAGCAGCTTAGGTCGAAGCGGGGGAGGTAATCAGCCCCAGCATTTT.

The V call is TRBV6-1, the J call TRBJ1-1; D remains ambiguous. This CDR3 region has 12 residues. The germline V gene encodes CDR1 MNHNS and CDR2 SASEGT. V lost 7 bases to trimming and J lost 2 bases, with 8 bases between them. Here the CDR3 reads CASMVTNTEAFF. The CDR3 nucleotides read TGTGCCAGCATGGTGACTAACACTGAAGCTTTCTTT.

This chain connects TRBV5-1 to TRBJ2-7, with 7 bases fitting TRBD1. The CDR3 is made up of 15 amino acids. CDR1 and CDR2 from the germline V gene are SGHRS and YFSETQ. V shed 0 bases, J shed 4 bases, and the junction held 7 bases outside the gene matches. The CDR3 DNA reads as TGCGCCAGCAGCTTGGATGGACAGGCACTTTACGAGCAGTACTTC. Translation: CASSLDGQALYEQYF.

This clone was recorded a few times. The J gene is TRBJ2-7, the V gene TRBV6-2 or TRBV6-3; D might be TRBD2 (5 bases). CDR1 is MNHEY and CDR2 is SVGEGT in the germline V gene. The CDR3 is 11 amino acids. Trimming removed 2 bases from V and 12 bases from J, with 11 bases in between. The CDR3 here is CASSYPDSPYF. The CDR3 nucleotides are TGTGCCAGCAGTTACCCGGACTCCCCGTACTTC.

This clone has a handful of counts. This chain uses TRBV15 with TRBJ2-7; no clear D. CDR3 length: 15 residues. V lost 1 base to trimming and J lost 4 bases, with 14 bases between them. Germline-derived CDR1 and CDR2 are LNHNV and YYDKDF (reference sequence). The CDR3 here is CATSRGGTSAYEQYF. The CDR3 bases are TGTGCCACCAGCAGAGGAGGAACTTCCGCGTACGAGCAGTACTTC.

This clone was detected ten times or more. Distinct nucleotide sequences in the sample also encode this CDR3. V is TRBV20-1 and J is TRBJ2-3; D is perhaps TRBD1 (5 bases). Germline V gene lookup returns CDR1 DFQATT and CDR2 SNEGSKA (reference sequence). V was shortened by 2 bases and J by 4 bases, with 7 bases between the two germline ends. CDR3 size: 12 residues. CDR3 sequence (DNA): TGCAGTGCTAGACAGGGATCAGATACGCAGTATTTT. This codes for CSARQGSDTQYF.